The following is a T cell receptor (beta chain) sequence with its context. Its antigen target is currently unknown. No per-base quality is available; no much larger clone lies one base away. Healthy HIV-negative adults with no recently reported acute infections or vaccinations were included as donors. Only Caucasian adults living in Nashville, Tennessee, USA were represented among the donors. CD4+ T cells were enriched through magnetic negative selection, after which naive cells were positively selected on CD45RA and the remaining negative fraction served as the memory subset. Blood was obtained by leukapheresis, after which PBMCs were separated by Ficoll-Histopaque density gradient centrifugation and cryopreserved in liquid nitrogen vapor phase. Purity and quantity of every magnetically sorted T cell population were checked by analytical flow cytometry. Genomic DNA was isolated from each sorted fraction and quantified by UV absorbance on a Nanodrop 2000c.

Using the deep immunoSEQ assay, multiplex PCR amplified TCR CDR3 regions from genomic DNA. Extracted genomic DNA from each cell subset was spread evenly across all wells of several immunoSEQ 96-well plates, with each plate serving as a replicate. For sorted subsets, around 200 ng genomic DNA, equal to some 28,000 T cell genomes, was loaded into each replicate PCR. Purified libraries were quantified with a Qubit 3.0 fluorometer, sized on a Bioanalyzer 2100, and re-quantified with the KAPA Library Quantification kit. A separate single-read 150-cycle Illumina NextSeq 550 flow cell was used to sequence each immunoSEQ 96-well plate. In the source study's methods: Because the immunoSEQ output held only junctional sequences and lacked quality scores, the filtering could not match the filtering applied to full-length reads. To assign V/J genes and CDR3, sequences were annotated using PyIR, a Python wrapper for IgBLAST v1.9, with IMGT germline references. Any read was removed if the V/J assignment was weak (E-value above 1e-6), the CDR3 was missing, or the read contained stop codons, out-of-frame junctions, or ambiguous translated residues. V3J clonotypes were defined by identical inferred V gene, J gene, and CDR3 amino acid sequence. The percentage overlap between two repertoires was calculated by dividing the number of shared unique clonotypes by the size of the smaller repertoire. Three approaches were used to assess repertoire richness: RTK rarefaction, the Chao1 estimator, and Recon v2.1 estimates of unobserved clonotypes. OLGA was used to compute generation probabilities for all TCRbeta clonotypes that the gDNA method yielded from several donors. In its TCRdb copy, this immuneACCESS table keeps in-frame sequences only and misses some clones. Where compared with another copy, unresolved V genes explain less than half of these, and the others have no known cause. Clonal size and the V and J genes are those of that table, whereas D and trimming came from the DNA. Within this sample are about 2.4 million clones, with roughly 93% of them counted one time only. Roughly 0.36% of the sample is held by the ten biggest clonotypes.

These data belong to a study of shared clonotypes between healthy human individuals (dated by TCRdb to about 2020). For the wider study: Two women and three men aged 18 to 49 years were included in the cohort. For each donor, CD4 naive and CD4 memory were each run on three plates, CD8 naive on two plates, and CD8 memory on one plate. Blood TCR repertoires of 5 or 6 healthy adults were deeply sequenced to estimate repertoire size and the extent of clonotype sharing between individuals. To increase sequencing depth and limit assay-specific biases, TCR repertoire library preparation and sequencing were carried out by different laboratories using diverse techniques. Leukapheresis yielded between about 0.94 and 9 billion PBMCs per donor.

The CDR3 spans 15 residues, from the cysteine through the phenylalanine. Kept here is only the CDR3 DNA, which spans 45 bases and is read in frame from base 1. After removal of 4 bases from V and 3 bases from J, the junction retains 7 bases not matched to a gene. In the germline V gene, CDR1 corresponds to SGHAT and CDR2 to FQNNGV. General study outcomes and caveats: When several donors were compared, the shared fraction of clonotypes was around 5% for naive CD4, approximately 3.5% for naive CD8, 2.3% for memory CD4, and 0.35% to 0.4% for memory CD8. Compared with non-shared clonotypes, the clonotypes found in all four sorted-subset donors had higher generation probabilities. Estimated clonotype richness was generally larger for naive than for memory subsets. Even with the large sequencing depth, rarefaction of the sorted-subset datasets indicated that sequencing was incomplete. The small number of donors limited the genetic and exposure-history diversity represented. Sampling was limited to blood, and TCR repertoires in tissue likely differ from TCR repertoires in blood. Pairwise subsampling indicated that sequencing depth was expected to affect the degree of clonotype sharing among donors.

The clonotype comes from a man in his late teens or twenties in good health. Some clones in this sample may be carry-over from other donors' samples. The source material was naive CD4+ T cells from PBMCs. This specimen's cell subset or site label, per the study, means: CD45RA+ positively selected. The chain uses TRBV11-2 and TRBJ1-1, with 8 bases in between that match TRBD1. This receptor has the CDR3 CASSSRGHGDTEAFF. The bases are TGTGCCAGCAGCTCCAGGGGGCACGGGGACACTGAAGCTTTCTTT.